This T cell receptor beta chain derives from a study of shared clonotypes between healthy human individuals. Trimming took off 4 bases at V and 2 bases at J, with 19 bases between the two ends. Germline-derived CDR1 and CDR2 are SGHRS and YFSETQ. The CDR3 extends over 16 amino acids. Repertoires were generated with immunoSEQ multiplex PCR, while TCRdb's copy carries only in-frame clones and drops some. The sample has a few million clones, over 85% seen once. Details on this clone: Its antigen is unknown.

Findings of the study overall: Shared clonotypes across all four donors exceeded non-shared ones in generation probability.

The TCR sequence derives from a man between 18 and 35 years old in good health. Some clones in this sample may be carry-over from other donors' samples. The J gene is TRBJ2-7, the V gene TRBV5-1; D remains ambiguous. The sequenced sample consisted of naive CD4+ T cells from PBMCs. Specified subset: CD45RA+ positively selected. The CDR3 DNA reads as TGCGCCAGCAGCACCGGACCCACCACGTATGCCTACGAGCAGTACTTC. Amino acid sequence: CASSTGPTTYAYEQYF.